This T cell receptor (beta chain) originates from a study of blood T cell repertoires in COVID-19. Looking at the study overall: From the United States, Italy and Spain came samples of acute and convalescent COVID-19. T cells, B-cell-depleted T cells, or PBMCs supplied cDNA or gDNA.

How the authors handled the data: Counts of nucleated cells, estimated from reference gene primer amplification, were obtained. The assay was immunoSEQ multiplex PCR, and TCRdb's table has in-frame clones only and misses some. V, J and clone size are those of that table, while D and trimming were read from the DNA. Here the sample spans approximately 240,000 clones, about 80% being singletons. The germline gives CDR1 SGHAT, CDR2 FQNNGV. J was trimmed by 2 bases and V by 1 base; bases with no gene match: 1. This CDR3 spans 17 amino acids. The receptor's source is a woman aged 55-70 years with acute or convalescent COVID-19. The chain recombines TRBV11-2 with TRBJ2-1; 14 bases are shared with TRBD2. The sample taken for sequencing was peripheral blood. The DNA for the CDR3 is TGTGCCAGCAGCTTAGGGACTAGCGGGGGGACCTACAATGAGCAGTTCTTC. As protein: CASSLGTSGGTYNEQFF.